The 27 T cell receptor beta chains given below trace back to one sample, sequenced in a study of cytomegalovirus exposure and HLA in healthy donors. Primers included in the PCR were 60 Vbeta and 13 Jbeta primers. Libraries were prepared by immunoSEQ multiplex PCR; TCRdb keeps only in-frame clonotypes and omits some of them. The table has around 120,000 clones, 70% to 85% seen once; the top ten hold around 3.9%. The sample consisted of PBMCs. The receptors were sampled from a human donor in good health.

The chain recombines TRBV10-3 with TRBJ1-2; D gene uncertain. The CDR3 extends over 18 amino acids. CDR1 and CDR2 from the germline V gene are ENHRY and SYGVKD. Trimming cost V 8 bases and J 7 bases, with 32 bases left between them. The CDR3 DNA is TGTGCCATCGGCCAACGCCCCCCGGCCGGAGCCAGATCTCGTGGCTACACCTTC. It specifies CAIGQRPPAGARSRGYTF.

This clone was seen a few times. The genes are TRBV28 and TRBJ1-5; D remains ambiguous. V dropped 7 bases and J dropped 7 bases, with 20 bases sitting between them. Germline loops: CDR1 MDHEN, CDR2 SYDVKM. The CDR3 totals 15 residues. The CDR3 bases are TGTGCCAGCACCTACCTGGAGGGAAACCGACAGCCCCAGCATTTT. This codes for CASTYLEGNRQPQHF.

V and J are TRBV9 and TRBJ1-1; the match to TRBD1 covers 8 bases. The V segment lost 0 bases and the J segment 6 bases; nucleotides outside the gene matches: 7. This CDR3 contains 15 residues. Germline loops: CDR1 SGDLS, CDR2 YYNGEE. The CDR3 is CASSVGTGGFSEAFF. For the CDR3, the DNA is TGTGCCAGCAGCGTAGGAACAGGGGGTTTCTCTGAAGCTTTCTTT.

The CDR3 sequence is CASSLRLAGPYEQYF. The CDR3 DNA is TGTGCCAGCAGCCTGAGACTAGCGGGTCCCTACGAGCAGTACTTC. This sequence joins TRBV6-5 and TRBJ2-7, with 10 positions matching TRBD2. CDR1 is MNHEY and CDR2 is SVGAGI in the germline V gene. The CDR3 is 15 amino acids. The V segment lost 6 bases and the J segment 2 bases; nucleotides outside the gene matches: 7.

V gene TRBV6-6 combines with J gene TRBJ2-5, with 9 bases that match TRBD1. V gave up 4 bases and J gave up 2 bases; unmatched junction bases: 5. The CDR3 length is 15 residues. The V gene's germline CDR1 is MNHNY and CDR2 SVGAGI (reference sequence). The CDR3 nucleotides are TGTGCCAGCAGTTTGACAGGGGGAAATCAAGAGACCCAGTACTTC. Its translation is CASSLTGGNQETQYF.

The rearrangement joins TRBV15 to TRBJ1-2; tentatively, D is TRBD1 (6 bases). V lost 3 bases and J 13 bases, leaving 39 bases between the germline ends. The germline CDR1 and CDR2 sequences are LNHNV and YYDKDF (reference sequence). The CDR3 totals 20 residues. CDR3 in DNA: TGTGCCACCAGCAGGGGCCCACCGTTGATCCGGAGCGGGACACACCTAGGACCCACCTTC. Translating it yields CATSRGPPLIRSGTHLGPTF.

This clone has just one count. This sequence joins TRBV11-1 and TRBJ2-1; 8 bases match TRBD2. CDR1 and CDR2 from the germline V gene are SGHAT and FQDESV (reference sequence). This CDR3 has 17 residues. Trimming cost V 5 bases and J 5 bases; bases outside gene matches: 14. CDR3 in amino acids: CASSPPVRSGTHNEQFF. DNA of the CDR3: TGTGCCAGCAGCCCTCCGGTGCGTAGCGGGACCCACAATGAGCAGTTCTTC.

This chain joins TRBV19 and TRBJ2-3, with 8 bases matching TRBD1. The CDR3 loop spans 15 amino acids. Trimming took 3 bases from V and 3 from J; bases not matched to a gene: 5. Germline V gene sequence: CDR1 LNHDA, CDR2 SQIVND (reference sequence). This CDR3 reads CASSMGQVRTDTQYF. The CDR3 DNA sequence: TGTGCCAGTAGTATGGGACAGGTGAGGACAGATACGCAGTATTTT.

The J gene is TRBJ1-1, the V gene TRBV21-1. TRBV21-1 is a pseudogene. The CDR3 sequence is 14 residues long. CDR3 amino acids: CASPTRGQNTEAFF. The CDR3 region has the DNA TGTGCCAGCCCCACGAGAGGGCAGAACACTGAAGCTTTCTTT.

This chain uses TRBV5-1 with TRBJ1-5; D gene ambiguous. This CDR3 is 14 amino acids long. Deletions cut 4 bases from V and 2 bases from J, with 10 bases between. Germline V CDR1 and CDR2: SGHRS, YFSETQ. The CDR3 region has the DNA TGCGCCAGCAGCCGTACATACGGCAATCAGCCCCAGCATTTT. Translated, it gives CASSRTYGNQPQHF.

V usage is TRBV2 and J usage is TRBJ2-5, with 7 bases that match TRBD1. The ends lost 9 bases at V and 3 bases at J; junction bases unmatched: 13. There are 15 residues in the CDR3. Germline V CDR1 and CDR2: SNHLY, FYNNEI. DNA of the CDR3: TGTGCCAGTGCCGGACAGGCACTGGGGGAAGAGACCCAGTACTTC. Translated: CASAGQALGEETQYF.

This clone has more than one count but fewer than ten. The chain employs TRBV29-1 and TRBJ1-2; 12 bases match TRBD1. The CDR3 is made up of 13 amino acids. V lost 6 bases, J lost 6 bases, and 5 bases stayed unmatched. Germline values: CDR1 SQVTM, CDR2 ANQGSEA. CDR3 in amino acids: CSVGTGGADGYTF. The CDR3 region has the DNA TGCAGCGTCGGGACAGGGGGCGCCGATGGCTACACCTTC. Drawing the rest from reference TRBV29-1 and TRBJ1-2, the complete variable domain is SAVISQKPSRDICQRGTSLTIQCQVDSQVTMMFWYRQQPGQSLTLIATANQGSEATYESGFVIDKFPISRPNLTFSTLTVSNMSPEDSSIYLCSVGTGGADGYTFGSGTRLTVV.

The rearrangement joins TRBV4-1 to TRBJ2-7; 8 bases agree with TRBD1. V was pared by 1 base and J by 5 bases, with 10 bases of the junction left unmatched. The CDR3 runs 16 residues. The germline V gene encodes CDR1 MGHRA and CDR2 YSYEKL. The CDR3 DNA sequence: TGCGCCAGCAGCCAAGTGGGGACAGGTCTTTGGAACGAGCAGTACTTC. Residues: CASSQVGTGLWNEQYF.

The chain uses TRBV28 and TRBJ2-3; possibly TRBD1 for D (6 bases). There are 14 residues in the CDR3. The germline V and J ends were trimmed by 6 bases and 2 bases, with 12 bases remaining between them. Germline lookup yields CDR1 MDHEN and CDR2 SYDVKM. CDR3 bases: TGTGCCAGCAGCCGTGGACAGTACACAGATACGCAGTATTTT. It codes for CASSRGQYTDTQYF.

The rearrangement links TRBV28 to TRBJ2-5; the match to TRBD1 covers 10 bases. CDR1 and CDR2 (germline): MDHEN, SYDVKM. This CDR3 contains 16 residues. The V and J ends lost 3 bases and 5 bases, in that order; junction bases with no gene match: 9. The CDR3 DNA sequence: TGTGCCAGCAGTTTCTCCTGGACAGGGGGAAGTGAGACCCAGTACTTC. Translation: CASSFSWTGGSETQYF.

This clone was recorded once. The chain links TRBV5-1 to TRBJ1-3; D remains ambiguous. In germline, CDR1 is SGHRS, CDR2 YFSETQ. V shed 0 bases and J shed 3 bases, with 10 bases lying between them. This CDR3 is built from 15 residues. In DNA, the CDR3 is TGCGCCAGCAGCTTGGGCGGGTTTGATGGAAACACCATATATTTT. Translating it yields CASSLGGFDGNTIYF.

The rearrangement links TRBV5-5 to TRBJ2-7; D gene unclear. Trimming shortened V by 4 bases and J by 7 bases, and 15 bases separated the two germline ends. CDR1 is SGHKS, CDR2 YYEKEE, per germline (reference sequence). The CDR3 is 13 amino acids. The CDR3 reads CASSVAPAREQYF. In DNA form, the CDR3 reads TGTGCCAGCAGCGTTGCACCGGCCAGGGAGCAGTACTTC. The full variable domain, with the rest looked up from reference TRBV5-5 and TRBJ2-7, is DAGVTQSPTHLIKTRGQQVTLRCSPISGHKSVSWYQQVLGQGPQFIFQYYEKEERGRGNFPDRFSARQFPNYSSELNVNALLLGDSALYLCASSVAPAREQYFGPGTRLTVT.

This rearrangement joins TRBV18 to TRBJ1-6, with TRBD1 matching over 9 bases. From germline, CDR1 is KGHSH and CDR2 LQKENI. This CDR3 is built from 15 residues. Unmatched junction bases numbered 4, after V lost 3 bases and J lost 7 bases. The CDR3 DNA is TGTGCCAGCTCACCCGGGACAGGGAACAATTCACCCCTCCACTTT. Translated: CASSPGTGNNSPLHF. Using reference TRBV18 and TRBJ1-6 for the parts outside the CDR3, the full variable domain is NAGVMQNPRHLVRRRGQEARLRCSPMKGHSHVYWYRQLPEEGLKFMVYLQKENIIDESGMPKERFSAEFPKEGPSILRIQQVVRGDSAAYFCASSPGTGNNSPLHFGNGTRLTVT.

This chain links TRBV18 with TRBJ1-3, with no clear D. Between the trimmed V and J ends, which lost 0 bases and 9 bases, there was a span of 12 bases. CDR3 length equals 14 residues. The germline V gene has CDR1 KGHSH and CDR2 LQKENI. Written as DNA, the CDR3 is TGTGCCAGCTCACCACCCGGACTTATAAGCACCATATATTTT. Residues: CASSPPGLISTIYF. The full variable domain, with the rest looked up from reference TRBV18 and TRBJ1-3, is NAGVMQNPRHLVRRRGQEARLRCSPMKGHSHVYWYRQLPEEGLKFMVYLQKENIIDESGMPKERFSAEFPKEGPSILRIQQVVRGDSAAYFCASSPPGLISTIYFGEGSWLTVV.

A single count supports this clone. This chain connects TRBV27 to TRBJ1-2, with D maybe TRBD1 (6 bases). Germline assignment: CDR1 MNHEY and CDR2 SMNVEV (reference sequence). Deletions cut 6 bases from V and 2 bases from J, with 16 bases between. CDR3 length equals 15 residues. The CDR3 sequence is CASSRYPGQNYGYTF. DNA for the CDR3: TGTGCCAGCAGCCGTTACCCGGGACAAAACTATGGCTACACCTTC.

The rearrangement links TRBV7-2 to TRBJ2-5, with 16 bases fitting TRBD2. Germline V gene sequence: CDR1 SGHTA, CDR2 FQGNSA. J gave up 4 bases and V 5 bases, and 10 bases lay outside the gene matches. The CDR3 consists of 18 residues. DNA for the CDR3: TGTGCCAGCAGCCCGGGACTAGCGGGAGGGTGGGTGGTAGAGACCCAGTACTTC. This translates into CASSPGLAGGWVVETQYF.

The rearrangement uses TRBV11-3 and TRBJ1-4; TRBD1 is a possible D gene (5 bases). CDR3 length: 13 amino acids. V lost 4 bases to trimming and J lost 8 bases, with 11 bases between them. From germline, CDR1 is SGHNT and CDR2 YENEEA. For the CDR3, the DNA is TGTGCCAGCAGCTCGGACGGGGGGGAAAAACTGTTTTTT. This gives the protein CASSSDGGEKLFF.

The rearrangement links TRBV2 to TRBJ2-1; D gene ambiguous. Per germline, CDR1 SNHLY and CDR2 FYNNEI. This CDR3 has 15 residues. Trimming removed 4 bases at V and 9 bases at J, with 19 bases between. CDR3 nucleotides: TGTGCCAGCAGTGGCACCGGAGCAATCGGTGGTGAGCAGTTCTTC. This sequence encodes CASSGTGAIGGEQFF. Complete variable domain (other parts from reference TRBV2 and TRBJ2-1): EPEVTQTPSHQVTQMGQEVILRCVPISNHLYFYWYRQILGQKVEFLVSFYNNEISEKSEIFDDQFSVERPDGSNFTLKIRSTKLEDSAMYFCASSGTGAIGGEQFFGPGTRLTVL.

The CDR3 reads CASGQGSFNEKLFF. The DNA for the CDR3 is TGTGCCAGCGGACAGGGCTCATTTAATGAAAAACTGTTTTTT. The V gene is TRBV6-5, the J gene TRBJ1-4, with 8 bases matching TRBD1. V shed 8 bases, J shed 4 bases, and the junction held 6 bases outside the gene matches. The CDR3 runs to 14 residues. Germline CDR1 MNHEY, CDR2 SVGAGI.

In nucleotides, the CDR3 is TGTGCCACCTCGAAGGGACAGAACTACGAGCAGTACTTC. Protein product: CATSKGQNYEQYF. The gene calls are TRBV6-6 and TRBJ2-7; 7 positions match TRBD1. Germline loops: CDR1 MNHNY, CDR2 SVGAGI (reference sequence). This CDR3 has 13 amino acids. V trimming: 10 bases; J trimming: 3 bases; junction bases outside the gene matches: 9.

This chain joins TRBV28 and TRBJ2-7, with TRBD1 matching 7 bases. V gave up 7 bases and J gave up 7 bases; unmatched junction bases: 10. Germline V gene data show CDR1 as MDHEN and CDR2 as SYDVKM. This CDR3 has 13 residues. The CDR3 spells CASTLGRGSEQYF. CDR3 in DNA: TGTGCCAGCACCTTGGGCAGGGGGAGTGAGCAGTACTTC.

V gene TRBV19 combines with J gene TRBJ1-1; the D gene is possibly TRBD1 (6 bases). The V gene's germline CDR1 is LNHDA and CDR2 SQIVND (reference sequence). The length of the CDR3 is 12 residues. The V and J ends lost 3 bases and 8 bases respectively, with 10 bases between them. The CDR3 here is CASSMTGTEAFF. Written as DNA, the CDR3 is TGTGCCAGTAGTATGACCGGGACAGAAGCTTTCTTT.